This TCR beta chain was recorded in a study of neoadjuvant nivolumab and ipilimumab in lung cancer. General study points: Only two of four nivolumab-treated tumors gained richness and clonality by surgery. Resected tumors had greater TCR richness and clonality than uninvolved lung. Only a small number of samples underwent TCR sequencing. Higher pretherapy blood TCR richness went with higher resected-tumor richness.

Profiled with immunoSEQ multiplex PCR; TCRdb holds only in-frame clones, not every one. The sample yields about 20,000 clones, over 80% seen once. To note about this clone: The antigen is undetermined.

The V gene's germline CDR1 is LNHNV and CDR2 YYDKDF (reference sequence). CDR3 length: 14 amino acids. Between the trimmed V and J ends, which lost 2 bases and 2 bases, there was a span of 9 bases. The receptor was isolated from an adult with non-small cell lung cancer. The specimen was peripheral blood, collected before neoadjuvant nivolumab, alone or with ipilimumab. The chain couples TRBV15 to TRBJ1-2; D unresolved. The CDR3 protein is CATSRSGFNYGYTF. CDR3 nucleotides: TGTGCCACCAGCAGATCCGGGTTCAACTATGGCTACACCTTC. Drawing the rest from reference TRBV15 and TRBJ1-2, the complete variable domain is DAMVIQNPRYQVTQFGKPVTLSCSQTLNHNVMYWYQQKSSQAPKLLFHYYDKDFNNEADTPDNFQSRRPNTSFCFLDIRSPGLGDTAMYLCATSRSGFNYGYTFGSGTRLTVV.